The clone carrying this T cell receptor (beta chain) appeared a few times. Its antigen is not known. The authors used template switching to add a universal primer site and gave cDNA unique molecular identifiers. TCRdb reprocessed the 5' RACE reads via MiXCR and lists one record per CDR3 protein. This sample has 690,000 or so distinct CDR3 sequences, with about 9.4% found just once. This entry is derived from a study of identical twins. Study outcomes and limitations: In beta out-of-frame sequences, the excess sharing between twins was weaker. Cross-sectional statistical analysis was relied on for the conclusions, without the same donors being followed. A partial confounding effect on zero-insertion analyses could come from invariant MAIT and iNKT cells.

The sample was also reused in another study, on yellow fever vaccine responses in identical twins.

Sequencing input: PBMCs. This clonotype was obtained from a woman aged 18-29 years in good health.

The CDR3 DNA is TGTGCCAGCAGCTCCTTGGGAGGGGAGACCCAGTACTTC. Residues: CASSSLGGETQYF. The V call is TRBV28, the J call TRBJ2-5; 7 bases fit TRBD2. V trimming: 6 bases; J trimming: 5 bases; junction bases outside the gene matches: 6. Germline V CDR1 and CDR2: MDHEN, SYDVKM. The CDR3 spans 13 residues.